This TCR beta chain was identified in a study of regulatory T cells in long-lasting Graves disease. Study-level points and caveats: New patients shared fewer public clonotypes (approximately 1,000) than persistent patients did (about 2,700).

This clonotype was picked up many times. No antigen is known for it. Germline V gives CDR1 SNHLY, CDR2 FYNNEI. The CDR3 covers 14 residues. Trimming took off 8 bases at V and 5 bases at J, with 16 bases between the two ends. Time point described: newly diagnosed GD, antithyroid drugs for less than 3 months. The TCR library was made from RNA that had been extracted from PBMCs in TRIzol. In building TCR beta libraries, iRepertoire HTBI primers were used together with Arm-PCR of CDR3 regions. TCRdb reprocessed the multiplex PCR reads via MiXCR and lists one record per CDR3 protein. This sample yields approximately 210,000 distinct CDR3 sequences, of which about 16% are seen a single time; approximately 20% belongs to the top ten.

This chain joins TRBV2 and TRBJ2-4; D might be TRBD1 (5 bases). This TCR was sampled from a female donor with Graves disease. The source material was peripheral blood mononuclear cells (PBMCs), sampled at new diagnosis, from a patient treated with antithyroid drugs. Here the CDR3 DNA reads TGTGCCAGCGGGGCATACTTACTTGAAAACATTCAGTACTTC. Translation: CASGAYLLENIQYF.